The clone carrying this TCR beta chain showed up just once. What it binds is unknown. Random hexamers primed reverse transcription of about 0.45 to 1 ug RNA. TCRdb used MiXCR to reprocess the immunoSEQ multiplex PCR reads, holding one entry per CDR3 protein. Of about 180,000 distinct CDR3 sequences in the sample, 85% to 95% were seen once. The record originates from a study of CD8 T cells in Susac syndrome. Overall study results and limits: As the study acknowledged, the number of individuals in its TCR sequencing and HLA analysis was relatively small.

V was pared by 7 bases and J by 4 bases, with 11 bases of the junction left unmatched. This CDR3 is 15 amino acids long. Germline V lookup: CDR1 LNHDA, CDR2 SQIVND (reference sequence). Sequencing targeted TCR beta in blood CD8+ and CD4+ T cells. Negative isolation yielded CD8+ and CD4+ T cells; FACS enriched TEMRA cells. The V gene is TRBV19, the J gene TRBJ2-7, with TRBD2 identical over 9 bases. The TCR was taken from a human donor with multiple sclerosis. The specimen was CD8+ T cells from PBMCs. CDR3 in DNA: TGTGCCAGTACAGTGGCGGGAGGGCCAGGATACGAGCAGTACTTC. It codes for CASTVAGGPGYEQYF.